Sequencing of this T cell receptor beta chain was carried out in a study of Ad26.COV2.S vaccination and SARS-CoV-2 variants. Stated treatment: roughly 20 received Ad26.COV2.S at low or high dose, single or two shots; roughly 5 received placebo; per-sample allocation not given. Collection of the samples took place on day 63 after the first injection of vaccine or placebo. V lost 6 bases and J 2 bases, leaving 11 bases between the germline ends. The CDR3 totals 14 residues. Germline CDR1 reads MNHEY; CDR2 reads SVGAGI. The table came from immunoSEQ multiplex PCR; TCRdb's copy has only in-frame clones and leaves some out. The sample has 300,000 to 400,000 clones, 75% to 90% seen once.

This clonotype was obtained from a person between 18 and 60 years old who received the Ad26.COV2.S COVID-19 vaccine or a placebo. The chain couples TRBV6-5 to TRBJ1-3; a possible D gene is TRBD1 (6 bases). The input for sequencing was peripheral blood, taken in a trial of Ad26.COV2.S vaccine versus placebo. The CDR3 coding sequence is TGTGCCAGCAGCCAGGGACATCCTGGAAACACCATATATTTT. Encoded protein: CASSQGHPGNTIYF.